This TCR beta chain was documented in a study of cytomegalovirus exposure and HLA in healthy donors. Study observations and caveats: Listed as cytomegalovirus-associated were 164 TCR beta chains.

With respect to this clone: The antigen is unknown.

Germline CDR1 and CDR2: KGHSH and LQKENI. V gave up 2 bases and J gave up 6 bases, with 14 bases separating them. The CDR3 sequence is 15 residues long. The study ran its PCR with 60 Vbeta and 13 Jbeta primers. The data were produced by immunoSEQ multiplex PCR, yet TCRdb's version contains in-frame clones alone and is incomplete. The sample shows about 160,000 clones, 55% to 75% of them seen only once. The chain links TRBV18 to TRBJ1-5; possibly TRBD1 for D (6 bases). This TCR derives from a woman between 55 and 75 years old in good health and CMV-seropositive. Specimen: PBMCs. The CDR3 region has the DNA TGTGCCAGCTCACCATCGGGGGGGGCGCTTCAGCCCCAGCATTTT. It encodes CASSPSGGALQPQHF.